A single sample is the source of the 10 T cell receptor beta chains below, sequenced in a study of blood T cell repertoires in COVID-19. The table came from immunoSEQ multiplex PCR; TCRdb's copy has only in-frame clones and leaves some out. In the table there are around 36,000 clones, 82% of which are singletons. The sequencing sample was made of peripheral blood. The receptors shown here come from an older man with active or convalescent COVID-19.

J is TRBJ1-2 and V is TRBV5-1; a possible D gene is TRBD1 (6 bases). V was shortened by 4 bases and J by 2 bases, with 15 bases between the two germline ends. Germline loops: CDR1 SGHRS, CDR2 YFSETQ. The CDR3 extends over 15 amino acids. In DNA, the CDR3 is TGCGCCAGCAGCGCCGGACAGCTCGGAAACTATGGCTACACCTTC. Encoded protein: CASSAGQLGNYGYTF.

The rearrangement links TRBV4-2 to TRBJ2-3, with TRBD1 matching over 9 bases. Germline V gives CDR1 LGHNA, CDR2 YNFKEQ. The CDR3 length is 16 residues. V lost 1 base and J lost 3; bases outside the gene matches: 5. The CDR3 sequence is CASSQAEGQGTDTQYF. Written as DNA, the CDR3 is TGTGCCAGCAGCCAAGCCGAAGGACAGGGGACAGATACGCAGTATTTT.

This chain uses TRBV14 with TRBJ2-7; 11 nucleotides align to TRBD2. CDR3 length: 15 residues. J lost 3 bases, V lost 4 bases, and 5 bases had no gene match. The germline V gene has CDR1 SGHDN and CDR2 FVKESK. CDR3 DNA: TGTGCCAGCAGCCCGCGACTAGCGGGACACTACGAGCAGTACTTC. It codes for CASSPRLAGHYEQYF.

The chain couples TRBV10-2 to TRBJ2-7, with 7 bases that match TRBD2. In germline, CDR1 is WSHSY, CDR2 SAAADI. The CDR3 length is 14 residues. V was pared by 3 bases and J by 4 bases, with 6 bases of the junction left unmatched. CDR3: CASSDLRGGYEQYF. Written as DNA, the CDR3 is TGCGCCAGCAGTGATCTGAGGGGAGGGTACGAGCAGTACTTC.

The rearrangement links TRBV20-1 to TRBJ1-1, with D possibly TRBD1 on 6 matching bases. From germline, CDR1 is DFQATT and CDR2 SNEGSKA (reference sequence). The CDR3 has 11 amino acids. V lost 7 bases to trimming and J lost 5 bases, with 11 bases between them. CDR3 sequence: CSGGHRTEAFF. The CDR3 nucleotides are TGCAGTGGGGGACACCGGACTGAAGCTTTCTTT.

The V call is TRBV28, the J call TRBJ1-2; D is unclear. CDR3 length: 12 amino acids. V was clipped by 6 bases and J by 5 bases, with 10 bases between them. CDR1 and CDR2 from the germline V gene are MDHEN and SYDVKM. This CDR3 is CASSWTDYGYTF. The CDR3, as DNA: TGTGCCAGCAGCTGGACTGATTATGGCTACACCTTC.

A few counts support this clone. The chain recombines TRBV7-9 with TRBJ2-5; tentative D call: TRBD2 (5 bases). This CDR3 is built from 16 residues. Trimming took off 5 bases at V and 5 bases at J, with 21 bases between the two ends. Germline CDR1 is SEHNR and CDR2 is FQNEAQ (reference sequence). This CDR3 is CASSSGLSLPGETQYF. The CDR3 nucleotides read TGTGCCAGCAGCAGTGGACTGTCCCTCCCCGGGGAGACCCAGTACTTC.

This clone was seen a single time. CDR3 sequence reads: CSVGTRGGNTEAFF. As DNA, the CDR3 is TGCAGCGTTGGAACCCGGGGAGGGAACACTGAAGCTTTCTTT. This chain connects TRBV29-1 to TRBJ1-1; unclear D gene. CDR1 SQVTM and CDR2 ANQGSEA come from the germline V gene. The CDR3 covers 14 residues. Trimming took off 4 bases at V and 1 base at J, with 13 bases between the two ends.

The rearrangement joins TRBV29-1 to TRBJ2-2; 7 nucleotides align to TRBD1. CDR3 size: 15 residues. In germline, CDR1 is SQVTM, CDR2 ANQGSEA. In DNA form, the CDR3 reads TGCAGTGCTCTTGCGACAGGGACGAACACCGGGGAGCTGTTTTTT. Its translation: CSALATGTNTGELFF.

The chain employs TRBV24-1 and TRBJ2-7; 7 bases align to TRBD2. The CDR3 contains 13 residues. Germline-derived CDR1 and CDR2 are KGHDR and SFDVKD. The trim removed 4 bases at V and 5 bases at J, leaving 4 bases unmatched. The CDR3 protein is CATSDLGGDEQYF. The CDR3, as DNA: TGTGCCACCAGTGACCTGGGGGGGGACGAGCAGTACTTC.